This T cell receptor beta chain was captured by sequencing in a study of human thymus T cells. Study results and limitations: Thymic and blood repertoires seemed to show skewed V and J gene use. What related research reported was that thymic repertoires overlapped highly among unrelated individuals.

TCRdb keeps only in-frame clones here, not all; method: immunoSEQ multiplex PCR. The table has 60,000 to 75,000 clones, over 85% seen once. Resections from corrective heart surgery provided thymus tissue. Immunologically healthy infants in Finland undergoing congenital heart defect surgery were the donors. The length of the CDR3 is 14 residues. Germline lookup yields CDR1 MDHEN and CDR2 SYDVKM. V gave up 5 bases and J gave up 5 bases, with 16 bases separating them. Worth noting for this clone: Its antigen is not known.

The sequence derives from a girl under three years old with a congenital heart defect but otherwise immunologically healthy. Input material: thymus tissue. This rearrangement joins TRBV28 to TRBJ2-7; the D gene is possibly TRBD2 (7 bases). The CDR3 region has the DNA TGTGCCAGCAGTCTGGGAGGGGGAAGGGACGAGCAGTACTTC. Protein: CASSLGGGRDEQYF.